The entry that follows covers one T cell receptor (beta chain) sequence. This sample was included in a study of blood T cell repertoires in COVID-19. Background on the study: PBMCs, B-cell-depleted T cells, or T cells provided the cDNA or gDNA that made up the material.

CDR3 length: 16 residues. CDR1 and CDR2 (germline): MNHEY, SMNVEV (reference sequence). V was clipped by 5 bases and J by 0 bases, with 17 bases between them. Those enrolled, adults aged roughly 18 to 89 years, came from roughly 23 US areas. Participant-given clinical history determined each cohort assignment. Cohort 3 recovered donors had two negative PCRs, clearance, or symptom resolution. Libraries were prepared by immunoSEQ multiplex PCR; TCRdb keeps only in-frame clonotypes and omits some of them. The sample contains some 200,000 clones, around 89% of which appear only once. The V gene is TRBV27, the J gene TRBJ2-7, with D possibly matching TRBD2 (5 bases). The sample consisted of PBMCs or T cells enriched from blood (not recorded which). The TCR originated in a woman in her 30s who had recovered from COVID-19. The chain's CDR3 is CASSAGVSLTSYEQYF. In DNA form, the CDR3 reads TGTGCCAGCAGTGCCGGGGTCTCCCTTACCTCCTACGAGCAGTACTTC.